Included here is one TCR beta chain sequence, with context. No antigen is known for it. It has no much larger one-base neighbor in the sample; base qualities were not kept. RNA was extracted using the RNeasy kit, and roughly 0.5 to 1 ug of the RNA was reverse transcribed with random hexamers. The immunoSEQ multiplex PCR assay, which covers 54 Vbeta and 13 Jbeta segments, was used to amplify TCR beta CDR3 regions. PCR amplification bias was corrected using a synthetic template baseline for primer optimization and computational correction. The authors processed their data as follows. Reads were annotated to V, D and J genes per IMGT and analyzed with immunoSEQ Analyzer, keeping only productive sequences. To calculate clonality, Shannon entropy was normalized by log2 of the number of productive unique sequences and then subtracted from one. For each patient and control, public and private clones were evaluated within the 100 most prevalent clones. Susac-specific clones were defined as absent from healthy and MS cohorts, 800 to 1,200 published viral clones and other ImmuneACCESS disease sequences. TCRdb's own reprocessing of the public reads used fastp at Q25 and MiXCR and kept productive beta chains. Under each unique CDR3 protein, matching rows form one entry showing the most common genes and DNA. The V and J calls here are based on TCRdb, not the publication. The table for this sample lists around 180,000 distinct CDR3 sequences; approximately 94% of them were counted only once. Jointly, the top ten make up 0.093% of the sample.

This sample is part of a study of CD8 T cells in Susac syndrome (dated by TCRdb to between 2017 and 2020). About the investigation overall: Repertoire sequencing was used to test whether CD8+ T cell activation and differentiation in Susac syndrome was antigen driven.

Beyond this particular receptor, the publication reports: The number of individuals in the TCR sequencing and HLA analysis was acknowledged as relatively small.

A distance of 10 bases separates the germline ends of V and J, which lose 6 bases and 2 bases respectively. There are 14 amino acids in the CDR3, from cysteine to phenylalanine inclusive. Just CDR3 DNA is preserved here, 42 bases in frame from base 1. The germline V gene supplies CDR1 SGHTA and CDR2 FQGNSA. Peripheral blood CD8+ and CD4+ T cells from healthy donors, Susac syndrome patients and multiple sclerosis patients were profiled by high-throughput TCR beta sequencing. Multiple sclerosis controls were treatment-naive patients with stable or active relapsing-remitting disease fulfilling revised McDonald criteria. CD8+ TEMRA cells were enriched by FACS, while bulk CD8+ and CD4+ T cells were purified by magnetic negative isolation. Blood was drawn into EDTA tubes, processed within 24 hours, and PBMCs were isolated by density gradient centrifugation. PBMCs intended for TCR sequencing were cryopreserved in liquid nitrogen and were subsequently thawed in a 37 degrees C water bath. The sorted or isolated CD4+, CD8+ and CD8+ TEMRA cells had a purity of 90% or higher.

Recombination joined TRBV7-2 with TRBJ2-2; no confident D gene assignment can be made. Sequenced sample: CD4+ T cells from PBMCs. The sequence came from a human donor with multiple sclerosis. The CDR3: CASRTKRNTGELFF. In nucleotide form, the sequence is TGTGCCAGCAGGACCAAAAGAAACACCGGGGAGCTGTTTTTT.